Given below is one T cell receptor (beta chain) in context. Study processing details: Amplifying reference gene primers gave estimates of nucleated cell counts. The table came from immunoSEQ multiplex PCR; TCRdb's copy has only in-frame clones and leaves some out. That table furnishes V, J and clone size, whereas the DNA furnished D and trimming. This sample carries about 260,000 clones, roughly 90% of them seen once, and the ten largest clones take over 2%. The sample originates from a study of blood T cell repertoires in COVID-19. Study at large: Some COVID-19 samples were acute and others convalescent; all came from the United States, Italy and Spain. From T cells, B-cell-depleted T cells, or PBMCs came the material, which was cDNA or gDNA.

Germline CDR1 is MDHEN and CDR2 is SYDVKM. Between the trimmed V and J ends, which lost 3 bases and 6 bases, there was a span of 12 bases. The length of the CDR3 is 14 residues. The specimen was peripheral blood. The origin of this receptor is a woman aged 50 to 60 who had recovered from COVID-19. The genes are TRBV28 and TRBJ1-5, with TRBD1 as a possible D gene (6 bases). CDR3 DNA sequence: TGTGCCAGCAGTTTGGGGGGCGGGAGTCAGCCCCAGCATTTT. Translated: CASSLGGGSQPQHF.